This TCR beta chain was observed in a study of blood T cell repertoires in COVID-19. Turning to the study itself: The analysed material was cDNA or gDNA that came from T cells, B-cell-depleted T cells, or PBMCs.

Participants reported their clinical history, and cohort assignment relied on those reports. Resolution of symptoms, clearance, or two negative PCRs was present in recovered Cohort 3 donors. As originally analysed: Estimation of nucleated cell counts was performed using reference gene primer amplification. The assay was immunoSEQ multiplex PCR, and TCRdb's table has in-frame clones only and misses some. V, J and clone size were drawn from that table, and D and trimming were deduced from the DNA. Altogether 400,000 or so clones are present, less than 95% being singletons, with the ten largest covering approximately 0.65%. Per the germline V gene, CDR1 is MNHEY and CDR2 is SVGAGI. With 6 bases removed from V and 1 base from J, the gap between germline ends came to 10 bases. The CDR3 extends over 14 amino acids.

This clonotype was sampled from a young man who had recovered from COVID-19. Sequencing was done on a sample of PBMCs or T cells enriched from blood (not recorded which). The chain recombines TRBV6-5 with TRBJ1-5; the D gene is possibly TRBD1 (5 bases). The CDR3 DNA reads as TGTGCCAGCAGACCGACAGAAAGCAATCAGCCCCAGCATTTT. It yields the protein CASRPTESNQPQHF.